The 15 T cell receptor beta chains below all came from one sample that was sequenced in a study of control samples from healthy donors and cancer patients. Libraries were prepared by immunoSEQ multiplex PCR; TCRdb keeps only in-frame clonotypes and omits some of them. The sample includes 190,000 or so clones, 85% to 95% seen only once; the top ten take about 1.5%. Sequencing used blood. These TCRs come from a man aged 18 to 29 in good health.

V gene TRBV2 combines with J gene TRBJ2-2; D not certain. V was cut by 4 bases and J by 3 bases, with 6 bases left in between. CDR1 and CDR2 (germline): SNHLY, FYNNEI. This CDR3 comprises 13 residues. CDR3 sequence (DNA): TGTGCCAGCAGTGTCAGATACACCGGGGAGCTGTTTTTT. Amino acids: CASSVRYTGELFF.

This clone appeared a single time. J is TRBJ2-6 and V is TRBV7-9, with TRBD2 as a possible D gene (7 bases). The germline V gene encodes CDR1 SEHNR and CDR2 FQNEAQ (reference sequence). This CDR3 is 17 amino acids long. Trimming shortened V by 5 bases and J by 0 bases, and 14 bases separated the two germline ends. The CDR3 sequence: CASSQWGGHSGANVLTF. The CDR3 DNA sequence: TGTGCCAGCAGCCAATGGGGGGGACACTCTGGGGCCAACGTCCTGACTTTC.

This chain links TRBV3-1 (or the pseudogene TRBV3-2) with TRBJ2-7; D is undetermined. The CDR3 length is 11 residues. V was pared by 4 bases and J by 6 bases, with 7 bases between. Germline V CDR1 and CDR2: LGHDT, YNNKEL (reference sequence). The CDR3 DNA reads TGTGCCAGCAGCCGGAATGGCGAGCAGTACTTC. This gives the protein CASSRNGEQYF.

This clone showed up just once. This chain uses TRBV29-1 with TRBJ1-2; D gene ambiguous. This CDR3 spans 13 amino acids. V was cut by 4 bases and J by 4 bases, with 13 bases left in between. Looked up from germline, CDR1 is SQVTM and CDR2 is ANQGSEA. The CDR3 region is CSVVTPLLYGYTF. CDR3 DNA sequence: TGCAGCGTTGTCACACCCCTCCTCTATGGCTACACCTTC.

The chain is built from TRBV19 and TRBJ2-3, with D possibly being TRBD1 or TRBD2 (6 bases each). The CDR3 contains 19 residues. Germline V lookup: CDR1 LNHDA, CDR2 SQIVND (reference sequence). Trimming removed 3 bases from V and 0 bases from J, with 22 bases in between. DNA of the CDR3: TGTGCCAGTAGTATTCTCATGGGGGGACACTTGCCTAGCACAGATACGCAGTATTTT. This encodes CASSILMGGHLPSTDTQYF. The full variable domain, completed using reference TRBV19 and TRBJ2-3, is DGGITQSPKYLFRKEGQNVTLSCEQNLNHDAMYWYRQDPGQGLRLIYYSQIVNDFQKGDIAEGYSVSREKKESFPLTVTSAQKNPTAFYLCASSILMGGHLPSTDTQYFGPGTRLTVL.

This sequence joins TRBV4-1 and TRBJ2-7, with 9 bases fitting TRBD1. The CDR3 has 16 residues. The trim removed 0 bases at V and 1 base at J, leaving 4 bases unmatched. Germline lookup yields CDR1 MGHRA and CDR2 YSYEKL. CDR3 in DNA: TGCGCCAGCAGCCAAGAACCCGGGACAGGGTCCTACGAGCAGTACTTC. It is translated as CASSQEPGTGSYEQYF.

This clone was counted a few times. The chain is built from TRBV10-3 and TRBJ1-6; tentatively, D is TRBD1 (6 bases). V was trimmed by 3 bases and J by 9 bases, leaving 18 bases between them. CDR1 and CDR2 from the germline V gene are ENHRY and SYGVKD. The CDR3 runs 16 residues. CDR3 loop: CAISDAGEIESSPLHF. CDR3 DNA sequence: TGTGCCATCAGTGATGCAGGGGAGATTGAAAGTTCACCCCTCCACTTT.

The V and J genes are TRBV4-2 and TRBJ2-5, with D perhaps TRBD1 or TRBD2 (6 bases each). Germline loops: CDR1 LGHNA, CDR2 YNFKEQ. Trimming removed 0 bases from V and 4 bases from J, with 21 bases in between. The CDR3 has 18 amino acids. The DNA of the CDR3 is TGTGCCAGCAGCCAAGAGTTACTAGGGGGGCCGAAAGGAGAGACCCAGTACTTC. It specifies CASSQELLGGPKGETQYF.

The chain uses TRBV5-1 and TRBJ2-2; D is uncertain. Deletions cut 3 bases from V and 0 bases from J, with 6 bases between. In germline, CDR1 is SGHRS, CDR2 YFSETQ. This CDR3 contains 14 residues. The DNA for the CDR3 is TGCGCCAGCAGCTCCAGGTCGAACACCGGGGAGCTGTTTTTT. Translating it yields CASSSRSNTGELFF.

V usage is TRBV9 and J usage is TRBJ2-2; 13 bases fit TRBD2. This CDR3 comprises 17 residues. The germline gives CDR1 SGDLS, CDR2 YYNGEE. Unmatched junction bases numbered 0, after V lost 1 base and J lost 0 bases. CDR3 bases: TGTGCCAGCAGCGTAACTAGCGGGGGGGCGAACACCGGGGAGCTGTTTTTT. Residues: CASSVTSGGANTGELFF.

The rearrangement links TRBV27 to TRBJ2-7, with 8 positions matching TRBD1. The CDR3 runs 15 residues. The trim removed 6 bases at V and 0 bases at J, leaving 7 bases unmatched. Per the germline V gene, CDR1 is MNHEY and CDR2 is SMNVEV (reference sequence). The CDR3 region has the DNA TGTGCCAGCAGCCGGGACAGGATGACCTCCTACGAGCAGTACTTC. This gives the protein CASSRDRMTSYEQYF.

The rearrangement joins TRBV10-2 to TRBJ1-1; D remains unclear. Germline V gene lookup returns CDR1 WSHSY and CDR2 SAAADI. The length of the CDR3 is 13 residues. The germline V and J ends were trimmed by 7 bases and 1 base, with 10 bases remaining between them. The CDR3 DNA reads TGCGCCAGCACCCTCTTTCCGAACACTGAAGCTTTCTTT. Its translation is CASTLFPNTEAFF.

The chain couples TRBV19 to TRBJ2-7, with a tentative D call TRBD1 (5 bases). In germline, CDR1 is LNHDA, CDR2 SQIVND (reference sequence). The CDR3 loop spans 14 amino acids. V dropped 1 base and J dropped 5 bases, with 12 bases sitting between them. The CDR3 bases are TGTGCCAGTAGTATAGTGGCAGGGCTAAACGAGCAGTACTTC. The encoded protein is CASSIVAGLNEQYF.

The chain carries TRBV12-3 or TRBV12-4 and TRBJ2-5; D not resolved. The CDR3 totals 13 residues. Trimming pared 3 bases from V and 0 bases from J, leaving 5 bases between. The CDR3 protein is CASSFNHQETQYF. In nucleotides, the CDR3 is TGTGCCAGCAGTTTCAACCACCAAGAGACCCAGTACTTC.

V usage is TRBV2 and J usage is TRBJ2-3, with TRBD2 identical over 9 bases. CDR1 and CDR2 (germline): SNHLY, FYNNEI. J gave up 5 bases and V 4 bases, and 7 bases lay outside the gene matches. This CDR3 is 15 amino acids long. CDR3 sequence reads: CASSGVRGGLDTQYF. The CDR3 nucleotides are TGTGCCAGCAGTGGAGTGCGGGGGGGATTAGATACGCAGTATTTT. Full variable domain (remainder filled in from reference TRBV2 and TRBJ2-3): EPEVTQTPSHQVTQMGQEVILRCVPISNHLYFYWYRQILGQKVEFLVSFYNNEISEKSEIFDDQFSVERPDGSNFTLKIRSTKLEDSAMYFCASSGVRGGLDTQYFGPGTRLTVL.